This paragraph covers one T cell receptor beta chain sequence. The sample originates from a study of blood T cell repertoires in COVID-19. V shed 1 base and J shed 0 bases, with 7 bases lying between them. The CDR3 extends over 14 amino acids. Germline CDR1 reads SGHKS; CDR2 reads YYEKEE (reference sequence). Assay: immunoSEQ multiplex PCR; the TCRdb copy retains only in-frame clones and omits some. The sample includes roughly 300,000 clones, roughly 88% of them seen just once. Sequenced sample: PBMCs or T cells enriched from blood (not recorded which). This receptor was taken from a woman aged 40 to 50 with acute COVID-19. The chain carries TRBV5-5 and TRBJ1-1; D not certain. CDR3 sequence reads: CASSLFSVNTEAFF. DNA of the CDR3: TGTGCCAGCAGCTTGTTTTCAGTGAACACTGAAGCTTTCTTT. Full variable domain (remainder filled in from reference TRBV5-5 and TRBJ1-1): DAGVTQSPTHLIKTRGQQVTLRCSPISGHKSVSWYQQVLGQGPQFIFQYYEKEERGRGNFPDRFSARQFPNYSSELNVNALLLGDSALYLCASSLFSVNTEAFFGQGTRLTVV.